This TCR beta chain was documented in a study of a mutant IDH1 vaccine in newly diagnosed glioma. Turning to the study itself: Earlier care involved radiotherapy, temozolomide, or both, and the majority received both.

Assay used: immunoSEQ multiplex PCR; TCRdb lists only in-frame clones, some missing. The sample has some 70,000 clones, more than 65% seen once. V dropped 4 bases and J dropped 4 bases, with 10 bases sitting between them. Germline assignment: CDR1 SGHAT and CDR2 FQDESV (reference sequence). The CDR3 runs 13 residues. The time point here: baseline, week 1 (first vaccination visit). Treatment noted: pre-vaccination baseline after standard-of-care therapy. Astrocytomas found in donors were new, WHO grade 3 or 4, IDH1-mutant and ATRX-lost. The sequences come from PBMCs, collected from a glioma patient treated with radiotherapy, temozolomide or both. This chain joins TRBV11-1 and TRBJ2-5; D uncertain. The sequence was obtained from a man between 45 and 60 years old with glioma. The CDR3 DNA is TGTGCCAGCAGCTCCCAGCCGCCAGAGACCCAGTACTTC. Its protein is CASSSQPPETQYF.